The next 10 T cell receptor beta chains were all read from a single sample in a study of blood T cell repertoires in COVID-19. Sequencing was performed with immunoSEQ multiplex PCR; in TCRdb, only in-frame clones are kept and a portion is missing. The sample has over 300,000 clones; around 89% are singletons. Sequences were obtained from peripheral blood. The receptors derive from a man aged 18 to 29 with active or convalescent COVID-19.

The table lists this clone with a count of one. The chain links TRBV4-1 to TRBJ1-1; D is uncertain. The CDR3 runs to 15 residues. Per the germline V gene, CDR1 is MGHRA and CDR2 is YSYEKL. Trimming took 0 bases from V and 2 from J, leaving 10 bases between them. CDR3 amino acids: CASSQDADSNTEAFF. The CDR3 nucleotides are TGCGCCAGCAGCCAAGACGCAGACTCTAACACTGAAGCTTTCTTT.

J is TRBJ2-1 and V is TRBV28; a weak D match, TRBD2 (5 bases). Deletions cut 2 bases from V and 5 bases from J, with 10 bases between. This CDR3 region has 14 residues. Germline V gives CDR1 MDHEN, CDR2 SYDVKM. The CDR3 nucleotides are TGTGCCAGCAGTTTAGCGATACTAGACAATGAGCAGTTCTTC. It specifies CASSLAILDNEQFF.

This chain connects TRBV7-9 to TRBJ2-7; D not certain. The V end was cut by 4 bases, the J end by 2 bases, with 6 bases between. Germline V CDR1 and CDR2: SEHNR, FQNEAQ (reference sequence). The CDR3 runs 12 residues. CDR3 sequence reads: CASSSAAYEQYF. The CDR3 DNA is TGTGCCAGCAGCTCCGCAGCCTACGAGCAGTACTTC.

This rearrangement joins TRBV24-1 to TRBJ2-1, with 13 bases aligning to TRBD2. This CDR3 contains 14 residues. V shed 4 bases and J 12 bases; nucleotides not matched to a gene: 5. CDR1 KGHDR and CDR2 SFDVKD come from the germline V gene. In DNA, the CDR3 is TGTGCCACCAGTGACCCGACTAGCGGGAGGCCGCAGTTCTTC. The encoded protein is CATSDPTSGRPQFF.

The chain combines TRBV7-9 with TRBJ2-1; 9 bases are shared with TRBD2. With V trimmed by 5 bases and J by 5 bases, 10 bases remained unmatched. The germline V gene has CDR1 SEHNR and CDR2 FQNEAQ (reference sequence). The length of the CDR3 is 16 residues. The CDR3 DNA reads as TGTGCCAGCAGCGCCTCTCGACTAGCGGATAACAATGAGCAGTTCTTC. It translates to CASSASRLADNNEQFF.

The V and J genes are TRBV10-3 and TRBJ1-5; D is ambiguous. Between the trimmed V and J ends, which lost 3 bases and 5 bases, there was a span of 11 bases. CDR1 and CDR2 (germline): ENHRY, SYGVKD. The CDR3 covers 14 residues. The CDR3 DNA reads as TGTGCCATCAGTGACCACACAGCATATCAGCCCCAGCATTTT. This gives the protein CAISDHTAYQPQHF.

CDR3: CASSIDGQGSTDTQYF. The CDR3 DNA sequence: TGTGCCAGTAGTATAGATGGACAGGGAAGCACAGATACGCAGTATTTT. The chain employs TRBV19 and TRBJ2-3; 8 positions agree with TRBD1. Germline trimming cut 0 bases from V and 0 bases from J; bases unmatched to any gene: 2. The germline V gene has CDR1 LNHDA and CDR2 SQIVND (reference sequence). The CDR3 length is 16 residues.

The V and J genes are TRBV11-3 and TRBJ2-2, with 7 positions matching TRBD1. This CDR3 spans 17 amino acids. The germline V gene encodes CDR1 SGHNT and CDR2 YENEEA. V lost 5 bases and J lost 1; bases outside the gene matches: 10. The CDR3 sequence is CASSPRARQGNTGELFF. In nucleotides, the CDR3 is TGTGCCAGCAGCCCAAGGGCAAGACAGGGGAACACCGGGGAGCTGTTTTTT.

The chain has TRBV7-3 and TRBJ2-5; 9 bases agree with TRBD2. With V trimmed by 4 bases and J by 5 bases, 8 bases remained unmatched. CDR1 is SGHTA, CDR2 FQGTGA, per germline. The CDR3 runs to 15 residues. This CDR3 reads CASSSFSGSFETQYF. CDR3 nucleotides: TGTGCCAGCAGCTCATTTAGCGGGAGTTTTGAGACCCAGTACTTC.

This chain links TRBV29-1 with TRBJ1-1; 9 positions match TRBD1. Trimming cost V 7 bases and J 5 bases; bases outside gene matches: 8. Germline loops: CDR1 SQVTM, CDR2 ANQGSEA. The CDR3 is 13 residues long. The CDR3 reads CSARQGEYTEAFF. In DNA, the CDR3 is TGCAGCGCCCGACAGGGGGAATATACTGAAGCTTTCTTT.